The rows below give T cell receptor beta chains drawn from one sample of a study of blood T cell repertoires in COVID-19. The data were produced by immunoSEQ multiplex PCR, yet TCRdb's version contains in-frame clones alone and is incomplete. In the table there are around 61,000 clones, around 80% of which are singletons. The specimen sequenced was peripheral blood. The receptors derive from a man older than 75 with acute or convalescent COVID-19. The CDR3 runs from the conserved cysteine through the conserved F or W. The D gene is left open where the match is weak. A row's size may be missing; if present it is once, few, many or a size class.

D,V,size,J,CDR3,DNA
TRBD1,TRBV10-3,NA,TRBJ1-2,CAISAAGQGADYGYTF,TGTGCCATCAGTGCGGCGGGACAGGGGGCTGACTATGGCTACACCTTC
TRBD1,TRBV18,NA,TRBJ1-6,CASSGTGVNSPLHF,TGTGCCAGCTCAGGGACAGGAGTTAATTCACCCCTCCACTTT
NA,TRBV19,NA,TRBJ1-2,CASSQGPNYGYTF,TGTGCCAGTAGTCAGGGGCCAAACTATGGCTACACCTTC
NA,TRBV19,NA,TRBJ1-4,CASSIRGDEKLFF,TGTGCCAGTAGCATCCGGGGGGATGAAAAACTGTTTTTT
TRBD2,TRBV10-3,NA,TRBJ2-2,CAISDIGLAGVSGELFF,TGTGCCATCAGTGATATCGGACTAGCGGGAGTCTCCGGGGAGCTGTTTTTT
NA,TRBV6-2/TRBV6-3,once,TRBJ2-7,CASSYAFAGKGLYEQYF,TGTGCCAGCAGTTACGCTTTTGCGGGTAAGGGACTCTACGAGCAGTACTTC
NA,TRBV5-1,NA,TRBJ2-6,CASSSWGGLRGANVLTF,TGCGCCAGCAGCTCCTGGGGAGGCTTGAGAGGGGCCAACGTCCTGACTTTC
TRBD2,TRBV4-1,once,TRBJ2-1,CASSRGTSGSFEQFF,TGCGCCAGCAGCCGGGGGACTAGCGGGAGTTTTGAGCAGTTCTTC
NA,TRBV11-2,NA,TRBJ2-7,CASSHISDPGIHYEQYF,TGTGCCAGCAGCCACATTAGCGATCCCGGGATTCATTACGAGCAGTACTTC
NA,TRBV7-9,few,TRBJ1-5,CASSSAGTNQPQHF,TGTGCCAGCAGCTCGGCGGGGACGAATCAGCCCCAGCATTTT
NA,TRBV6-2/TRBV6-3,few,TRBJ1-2,CASSYSTGGGYTF,TGTGCCAGCAGTTACTCCACAGGTGGAGGCTACACCTTC
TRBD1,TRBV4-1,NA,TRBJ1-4,CASSQRDRPTNEKLFF,TGCGCCAGCAGCCAACGGGACAGACCAACTAATGAAAAACTGTTTTTT
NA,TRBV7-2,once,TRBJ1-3,CASSSGGVWDTIYF,TGTGCCAGCAGCTCCGGGGGGGTGTGGGACACCATATATTTT
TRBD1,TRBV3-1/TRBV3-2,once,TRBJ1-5,CASSRDRGQPQHF,TGTGCCAGCAGCCGGGACAGGGGTCAGCCCCAGCATTTT
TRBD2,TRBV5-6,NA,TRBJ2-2,CASSPGLAGANTGELFF,TGTGCCAGCAGCCCGGGACTAGCGGGAGCGAACACCGGGGAGCTGTTTTTT
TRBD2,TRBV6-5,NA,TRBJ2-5,CASSYVTGRAQYF,TGTGCCAGCAGTTACGTCACGGGGAGGGCCCAGTACTTC
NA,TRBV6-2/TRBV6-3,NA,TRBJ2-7,CASSRVAMDEQYF,TGTGCCAGCAGTCGGGTAGCGATGGACGAGCAGTACTTC
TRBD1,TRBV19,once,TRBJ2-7,CASSPGTAISYEQYF,TGTGCCAGTAGCCCCGGGACAGCCATCTCCTACGAGCAGTACTTC
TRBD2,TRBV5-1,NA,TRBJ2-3,CASRPGLAGGTGTDTQYF,TGCGCCAGTAGACCGGGACTAGCGGGAGGAACGGGCACAGATACGCAGTATTTT
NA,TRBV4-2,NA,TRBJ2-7,CASSPRNYEQYF,TGTGCCAGCAGCCCCAGGAACTACGAGCAGTACTTC
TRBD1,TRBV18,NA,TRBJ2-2,CASSFPPGQGYTGELFF,TGTGCCAGCTCCTTCCCACCGGGACAGGGGTACACCGGGGAGCTGTTTTTT
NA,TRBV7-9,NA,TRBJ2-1,CASSFWQGAYNEQFF,TGTGCCAGCAGCTTTTGGCAGGGCGCCTACAATGAGCAGTTCTTC
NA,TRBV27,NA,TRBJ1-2,CATLDRAYGYTF,TGTGCCACCCTAGACAGAGCTTATGGCTACACCTTC
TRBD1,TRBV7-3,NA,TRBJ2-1,CASSQMGQAAGNEQFF,TGTGCCAGCAGCCAAATGGGACAGGCTGCGGGCAATGAGCAGTTCTTC
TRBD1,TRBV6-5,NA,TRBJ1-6,CASRKDRGSSPLHF,TGTGCCAGCCGAAAGGACAGGGGCAGTTCACCCCTCCACTTT
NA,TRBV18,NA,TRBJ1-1,CASSEHSQNTEAFF,TGTGCCAGCTCAGAGCACAGCCAGAACACTGAAGCTTTCTTT
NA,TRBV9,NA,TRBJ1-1,CASSGQMNTEAFF,TGTGCCAGCAGCGGACAGATGAACACTGAAGCTTTCTTT
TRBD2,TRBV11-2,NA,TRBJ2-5,CASSSGTSAGEETQYF,TGTGCCAGCAGCTCCGGGACTAGCGCTGGGGAAGAGACCCAGTACTTC
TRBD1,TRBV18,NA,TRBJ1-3,CASSIGQGINTIYF,TGTGCCAGCTCAATTGGACAGGGAATAAACACCATATATTTT
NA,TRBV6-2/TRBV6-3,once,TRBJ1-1,CASSFEGGSAFF,TGTGCCAGCAGTTTCGAGGGTGGGTCAGCTTTCTTT
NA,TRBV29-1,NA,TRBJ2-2,CSVVVSVNTGELFF,TGCAGCGTTGTGGTTAGCGTCAATACTGGGGAGCTGTTTTTT
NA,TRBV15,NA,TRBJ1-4,CATSPNNPTNEKLFF,TGTGCCACCAGCCCGAACAATCCAACTAATGAAAAACTGTTTTTT
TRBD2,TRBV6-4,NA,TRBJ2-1,CASSDSVGRGYNEQFF,TGTGCCAGCAGTGACTCGGTAGGGAGGGGCTACAATGAGCAGTTCTTC
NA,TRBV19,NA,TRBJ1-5,CASKRVGINQNQPQHF,TGTGCCAGTAAGAGGGTAGGGATAAACCAAAATCAGCCCCAGCATTTT
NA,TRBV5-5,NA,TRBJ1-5,CASSLDPYQPQHF,TGTGCCAGCAGCTTGGACCCCTACCAGCCCCAGCATTTT
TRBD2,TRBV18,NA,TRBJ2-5,CASSLTSDQETQYF,TGTGCCAGCTCCTTGACTAGCGACCAAGAGACCCAGTACTTC
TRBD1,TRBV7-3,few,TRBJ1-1,CASSRTGTTEAFF,TGTGCCAGCAGCCGGACAGGCACGACTGAAGCTTTCTTT
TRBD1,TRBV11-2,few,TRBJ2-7,CASSRRDRGEQYF,TGTGCCAGCAGCCGTAGGGACAGGGGCGAGCAGTACTTC
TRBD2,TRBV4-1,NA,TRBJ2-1,CASSPGLAGGPTYNEQFF,TGCGCCAGCAGCCCAGGACTAGCGGGAGGCCCCACTTACAATGAGCAGTTCTTC
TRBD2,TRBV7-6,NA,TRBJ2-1,CASSTTSGSYNEQFF,TGTGCCAGCAGCACTACTAGCGGGTCCTACAATGAGCAGTTCTTC
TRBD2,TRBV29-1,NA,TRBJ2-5,CSGTSGSWETQYF,TGCAGCGGCACTAGCGGGAGTTGGGAGACCCAGTACTTC
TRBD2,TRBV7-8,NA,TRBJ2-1,CASGRDYGKGNNEQFF,TGTGCCAGCGGCAGGGACTACGGGAAGGGTAACAATGAGCAGTTCTTC
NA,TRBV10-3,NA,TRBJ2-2,CAISGVTASNTGELFF,TGTGCCATCAGTGGAGTGACAGCTTCGAACACCGGGGAGCTGTTTTTT
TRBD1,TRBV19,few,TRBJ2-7,CASSRDRDGYEQYF,TGTGCCAGTAGCCGCGACAGGGACGGCTACGAGCAGTACTTC
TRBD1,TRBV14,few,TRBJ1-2,CASSHYGTGRDGYTF,TGTGCCAGCAGCCATTACGGGACAGGGAGAGATGGCTACACCTTC
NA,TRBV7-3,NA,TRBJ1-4,CASSVTGSPNEKLFF,TGTGCCAGCAGCGTCACCGGGAGCCCGAATGAAAAACTGTTTTTT
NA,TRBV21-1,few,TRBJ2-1,CASSKDLTYNEQFF,TGTGCCAGCAGCAAGGACTTAACCTACAATGAGCAGTTCTTC
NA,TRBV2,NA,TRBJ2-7,CASSHTRDTDEQYF,TGTGCCAGCAGCCACACTAGGGATACCGACGAGCAGTACTTC
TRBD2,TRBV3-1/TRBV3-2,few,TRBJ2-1,CASSHPSGKGKEQFF,TGTGCCAGCAGCCACCCTAGCGGGAAGGGCAAGGAGCAGTTCTTC
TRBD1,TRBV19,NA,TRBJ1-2,CASSNRGDYGYTF,TGTGCCAGTAGTAACAGGGGTGACTATGGCTACACCTTC
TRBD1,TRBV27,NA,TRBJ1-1,CASSFQSTGTGTEAFF,TGTGCCAGCAGTTTCCAGTCGACAGGGACGGGCACTGAAGCTTTCTTT
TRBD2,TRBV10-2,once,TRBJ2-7,CASREGLAGTEEQYF,TGCGCCAGCAGGGAGGGACTAGCGGGGACGGAAGAGCAGTACTTC
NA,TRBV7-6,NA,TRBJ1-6,CASSRGADSPLHF,TGTGCCAGCAGCCGTGGGGCCGATTCACCCCTCCACTTT